The 14 T cell receptor beta chains reported below all come from one sample, sequenced in a study of cytomegalovirus exposure and HLA in healthy donors. The primer mix had 60 Vbeta and 13 Jbeta primers. Sequencing was performed with immunoSEQ multiplex PCR; in TCRdb, only in-frame clones are kept and a portion is missing. Seen here are 150,000 to 200,000 clones, 70% to 80% observed once, and the top ten hold about 2%. The sequencing sample was made of PBMCs. The receptors originated from a woman aged 45-60 years in good health and CMV-seronegative.

The rearrangement joins TRBV7-8 to TRBJ1-3; 8 bases match TRBD1. After removal of 5 bases from V and 2 bases from J, the junction contained 5 bases not matched to a gene. The CDR3 runs to 15 residues. The V gene's germline CDR1 is SGHVS and CDR2 FQNEAQ. CDR3 nucleotides: TGTGCCAGCAGCAGACAGGGGAGGCCTGGAAACACCATATATTTT. Translating it yields CASSRQGRPGNTIYF.

This chain links TRBV27 with TRBJ2-5; 11 bases line up with TRBD2. J was trimmed by 3 bases and V by 5 bases; bases with no gene match: 5. The CDR3 covers 15 residues. From germline, CDR1 is MNHEY and CDR2 SMNVEV (reference sequence). The CDR3 here is CASSLIAGGEETQYF. The DNA of the CDR3 is TGTGCCAGCAGTCTAATAGCGGGGGGGGAAGAGACCCAGTACTTC.

The chain couples TRBV21-1 to TRBJ2-7; TRBD1 reflects the table's D call only, with no check against the DNA. TRBV21-1 is a pseudogene segment. The CDR3 extends over 17 amino acids. The CDR3: CASSNRDRLSLSYEQYF. In nucleotides, the CDR3 is TGTGCCAGCAGCAACCGGGACAGACTTTCTCTGTCCTACGAGCAGTACTTC.

This clone has a handful of counts. One junction end disagrees with the germline gene, perhaps due to a read error. J is TRBJ1-6 and V is TRBV2; 7 bases line up with TRBD1. CDR1 and CDR2 from the germline V gene are SNHLY and FYNNEI. This CDR3 region has 15 residues. The CDR3 nucleotides read TGTGCCAGCAGCTCCGGCAGGGGGTATATTTCACCCCTCCACTTT. This translates into CASSSGRGYISPLHF.

This chain connects TRBV11-2 to TRBJ2-7, with TRBD1 matching 10 bases. The CDR3 covers 14 residues. In germline, CDR1 is SGHAT, CDR2 FQNNGV. The V and J ends lost 3 bases and 4 bases, in that order; junction bases with no gene match: 3. This chain's CDR3 is CASSLGQGFYEQYF. The DNA for the CDR3 is TGTGCCAGCAGCTTGGGACAGGGGTTTTACGAGCAGTACTTC.

The V and J genes are TRBV28 and TRBJ1-1; unclear D gene. The germline gives CDR1 MDHEN, CDR2 SYDVKM. CDR3 length equals 13 residues. Trimming pared 3 bases from V and 3 bases from J, leaving 8 bases between. The CDR3: CASSFIRYTEAFF. DNA for the CDR3: TGTGCCAGCAGTTTTATTAGATACACTGAAGCTTTCTTT. Full variable domain (rest looked up from reference TRBV28 and TRBJ1-1): DVKVTQSSRYLVKRTGEKVFLECVQDMDHENMFWYRQDPGLGLRLIYFSYDVKMKEKGDIPEGYSVSREKKERFSLILESASTNQTSMYLCASSFIRYTEAFFGQGTRLTVV.

The chain uses TRBV27 and TRBJ2-1; 7 nucleotides line up with TRBD1. This CDR3 region has 14 residues. The germline CDR1 and CDR2 sequences are MNHEY and SMNVEV (reference sequence). The V gene end was trimmed by 4 bases and the J gene end by 6 bases; junction bases not matched to a gene: 6. DNA of the CDR3: TGTGCCAGCAGTTCCCTAGGGGGCCGCAATGAGCAGTTCTTC. Residues: CASSSLGGRNEQFF.

This sequence joins TRBV4-1 and TRBJ1-2; a weak D match, TRBD1 (5 bases). In germline, CDR1 is MGHRA, CDR2 YSYEKL. CDR3 length equals 16 residues. The V and J ends lost 0 bases and 4 bases respectively, with 15 bases between them. The CDR3 spells CASSQDTSQGSYGYTF. The CDR3 DNA sequence: TGCGCCAGCAGCCAAGATACCTCCCAGGGCTCCTATGGCTACACCTTC.

The chain employs TRBV28 and TRBJ1-2; a weak D match, TRBD1 (5 bases). The ends were cut back, 6 bases at V and 4 bases at J, with 12 bases in the middle. The germline CDR1 and CDR2 sequences are MDHEN and SYDVKM. The CDR3 has 13 amino acids. The CDR3 reads CASSSGRSYGYTF. The CDR3 DNA sequence: TGTGCCAGCAGCTCAGGGAGGAGCTATGGCTACACCTTC.

The chain joins TRBV7-8 to TRBJ1-5; D is unclear. The CDR3 runs to 15 residues. Germline values: CDR1 SGHVS, CDR2 FQNEAQ. The V gene lost 2 bases and the J gene lost 0 bases, with 8 bases spanning the gap. The CDR3 loop is CASSLIAYSNQPQHF. The CDR3 nucleotides read TGTGCCAGCAGCTTAATAGCTTATAGCAATCAGCCCCAGCATTTT.

The rearrangement joins TRBV6-1 to TRBJ1-1, with 8 bases matching TRBD1. Germline CDR1 is MNHNS and CDR2 is SASEGT. This CDR3 is 13 amino acids long. V was clipped by 8 bases and J by 1 base; unmatched bases: 3. In DNA form, the CDR3 reads TGTGCCAGCCAAGGACAGGGGAACACTGAAGCTTTCTTT. Encoded protein: CASQGQGNTEAFF.

This clone was recorded a few times. DNA of the CDR3: TGCGCCAGCAGCCAAGATACGCAGTCTAATGAAAAACTGTTTTTT. Translation gives CASSQDTQSNEKLFF. The rearrangement links TRBV4-1 to TRBJ1-4; D is unclear. V was trimmed by 0 bases and J by 3 bases, leaving 8 bases between them. The CDR3 spans 15 residues. The germline gives CDR1 MGHRA, CDR2 YSYEKL.

The chain combines TRBV7-2 with TRBJ1-1; 9 bases are shared with TRBD1. The ends lost 0 bases at V and 1 base at J; junction bases unmatched: 3. This CDR3 spans 16 amino acids. In germline, CDR1 is SGHTA, CDR2 FQGNSA. CDR3 sequence reads: CASSLAGTGKNTEAFF. The CDR3 DNA reads as TGTGCCAGCAGCTTAGCGGGGACAGGGAAGAACACTGAAGCTTTCTTT.

The rearrangement links TRBV4-2 to TRBJ2-3, with TRBD2 matching over 10 bases. CDR1 is LGHNA and CDR2 is YNFKEQ in the germline V gene. The CDR3 is 16 amino acids. J was trimmed by 3 bases and V by 2 bases; bases with no gene match: 5. The CDR3 is CASSQQTSGVTDTQYF. For the CDR3, the DNA is TGTGCCAGCAGCCAACAAACTAGCGGGGTTACAGATACGCAGTATTTT.